One and the same sample provided the 32 T cell receptor beta chains below, sequenced in a study of blood T cell repertoires in COVID-19. Sequencing was performed with immunoSEQ multiplex PCR; in TCRdb, only in-frame clones are kept and a portion is missing. The sample records some 220,000 clones, roughly 85% being singletons. Sample: peripheral blood. The receptors originated from a woman between 65 and 79 years old with COVID-19, enrolled during active disease.

This sequence joins TRBV7-9 and TRBJ1-5, with unresolved D. This CDR3 contains 12 residues. V dropped 1 base and J dropped 7 bases, with 5 bases sitting between them. CDR1 is SEHNR, CDR2 FQNEAQ, per germline (reference sequence). CDR3 protein: CASSLDWQPQHF. CDR3 nucleotide sequence: TGTGCCAGCAGCTTAGACTGGCAGCCCCAGCATTTT.

The chain joins TRBV7-2 to TRBJ1-1; a possible D gene is TRBD1 (6 bases). The V gene's germline CDR1 is SGHTA and CDR2 FQGNSA. CDR3 length: 13 residues. V lost 5 bases and J 5 bases, leaving 12 bases between the germline ends. The CDR3: CASSPGVVTEAFF. CDR3 nucleotide sequence: TGTGCCAGCAGCCCAGGGGTTGTAACTGAAGCTTTCTTT.

The rearrangement links TRBV9 to TRBJ1-2; TRBD1 agrees at 7 bases. Germline lookup yields CDR1 SGDLS and CDR2 YYNGEE. This CDR3 comprises 14 residues. Unmatched junction bases numbered 9, after V lost 4 bases and J lost 6 bases. For the CDR3, the DNA is TGTGCCAGCAGCACCCAACAGGGGCCCCATGGCTACACCTTC. It codes for CASSTQQGPHGYTF.

This clone was detected only once. The chain is built from TRBV4-2 and TRBJ1-3; TRBD1 aligns across 9 bases. V lost 0 bases to trimming and J lost 6 bases; unmatched junction nucleotides: 6. Germline CDR1 and CDR2: LGHNA and YNFKEQ. The CDR3 length is 16 residues. CDR3 bases: TGTGCCAGCAGCCAAGATATGGACAGGGGTAAAAACACCATATATTTT. Protein product: CASSQDMDRGKNTIYF.

J is TRBJ2-7 and V is TRBV5-4; D might be TRBD1 (5 bases). The V and J ends lost 4 bases and 6 bases respectively, with 11 bases between them. The CDR3 contains 12 residues. Germline V CDR1 and CDR2: SGHNT, YYREEE (reference sequence). CDR3 nucleotide sequence: TGTGCCAGCAGCGTCCGACAGAGCGAGCAGTACTTC. It encodes CASSVRQSEQYF.

The table lists this clone with a count of one. The rearrangement uses TRBV7-2 and TRBJ2-3; 9 nucleotides match TRBD1. The CDR3 length is 18 residues. V shed 5 bases, J shed 3 bases, and the junction held 15 bases outside the gene matches. Germline lookup yields CDR1 SGHTA and CDR2 FQGNSA. CDR3 loop: CASSRGVRGTGFTDTQYF. The CDR3 nucleotides read TGTGCCAGCAGCCGTGGCGTACGAGGGACAGGGTTTACAGATACGCAGTATTTT.

The chain uses TRBV7-6 and TRBJ1-6; 7 nucleotides line up with TRBD1. V shed 1 base and J 9 bases; nucleotides not matched to a gene: 6. From germline, CDR1 is SGHVS and CDR2 FNYEAQ. The CDR3 length is 15 residues. The CDR3, as DNA: TGTGCCAGCAGCTTAGGAGGGACAGACTCTTCACCCCTCCACTTT. This sequence encodes CASSLGGTDSSPLHF.

This chain links TRBV20-1 with TRBJ1-5; no firm D call. Germline V gene data show CDR1 as DFQATT and CDR2 as SNEGSKA (reference sequence). The CDR3 contains 15 residues. V dropped 3 bases and J dropped 1 base, with 13 bases sitting between them. The CDR3 DNA is TGCAGTGCTAGTTCGTGGCAGAGGAGCAATCAGCCCCAGCATTTT. Translation gives CSASSWQRSNQPQHF.

This rearrangement joins TRBV19 to TRBJ2-3, with 11 bases matching TRBD2. The CDR3 extends over 17 amino acids. Germline V gene sequence: CDR1 LNHDA, CDR2 SQIVND (reference sequence). After removal of 5 bases from V and 2 bases from J, the junction contained 9 bases not matched to a gene. CDR3 nucleotides: TGTGCCAGTAGTCAAAGTGGGACTAGCGGATTCACAGATACGCAGTATTTT. Its protein is CASSQSGTSGFTDTQYF.

The genes are TRBV6-1 and TRBJ2-5; a possible D gene is TRBD2 (7 bases). The CDR3 is 16 residues long. V was cut by 2 bases and J by 3 bases, with 16 bases left in between. Germline values: CDR1 MNHNS, CDR2 SASEGT. The CDR3: CASSESRGAKKETQYF. Here the CDR3 DNA reads TGTGCCAGCAGTGAAAGTCGGGGGGCTAAAAAAGAGACCCAGTACTTC.

J is TRBJ2-2 and V is TRBV19; TRBD2 matches at 11 bases. The CDR3 has 14 amino acids. With 8 bases clipped from V and 3 bases from J, the junction kept 2 bases outside the gene matches. CDR1 and CDR2 from the germline V gene are LNHDA and SQIVND (reference sequence). The CDR3 here is CASAGLADTGELFF. CDR3 DNA sequence: TGTGCCAGTGCGGGACTAGCGGACACCGGGGAGCTGTTTTTT.

V is TRBV9 and J is TRBJ1-3; 7 positions agree with TRBD1. CDR3 length: 13 amino acids. V lost 0 bases and J lost 8; bases outside the gene matches: 2. Germline loops: CDR1 SGDLS, CDR2 YYNGEE. DNA for the CDR3: TGTGCCAGCAGCGTAGGGCAGGGGGACACCATATATTTT. Protein sequence: CASSVGQGDTIYF.

The chain combines TRBV4-2 with TRBJ1-6, with 10 bases that match TRBD1. Trimming cost V 1 base and J 5 bases; bases outside gene matches: 5. The CDR3 totals 17 residues. Germline assignment: CDR1 LGHNA and CDR2 YNFKEQ. CDR3 in DNA: TGTGCCAGCAGCCAAGGACAGGGGGCGAACGATAATTCACCCCTCCACTTT. Translating it yields CASSQGQGANDNSPLHF.

The chain employs TRBV5-1 and TRBJ2-1; 7 bases map to TRBD1. Germline values: CDR1 SGHRS, CDR2 YFSETQ. The CDR3 spans 13 residues. V was clipped by 0 bases and J by 8 bases; unmatched bases: 2. As DNA, the CDR3 is TGCGCCAGCAGCTTGGTAGGGGGCTATGAGCAGTTCTTC. Protein product: CASSLVGGYEQFF.

This clone has a single count. This chain joins TRBV19 and TRBJ2-3; TRBD2 matches 10 bases. The CDR3 sequence is 15 residues long. Germline trimming cut 1 base from V and 4 bases from J; bases unmatched to any gene: 2. Germline assignment: CDR1 LNHDA and CDR2 SQIVND (reference sequence). The CDR3 region has the DNA TGTGCCAGTAGTATAGCTAGCGGGGGCCCAGATACGCAGTATTTT. As protein: CASSIASGGPDTQYF.

The chain recombines TRBV27 with TRBJ2-2; D is possibly TRBD2 (6 bases). In germline, CDR1 is MNHEY, CDR2 SMNVEV (reference sequence). CDR3 length: 15 residues. Trimming shortened V by 6 bases and J by 5 bases, and 16 bases separated the two germline ends. CDR3 nucleotide sequence: TGTGCCAGCAGCCGCGGGACCCTGGGGACCGGGGAGCTGTTTTTT. It specifies CASSRGTLGTGELFF.

The V call is TRBV6-2 or TRBV6-3, the J call TRBJ2-1, with 12 bases lining up with TRBD2. This CDR3 has 13 residues. Trimming took 5 bases from V and 9 from J; bases not matched to a gene: 2. Per the germline V gene, CDR1 is MNHEY and CDR2 is SVGEGT. This CDR3 reads CASSRGLAGEQFF. Written as DNA, the CDR3 is TGTGCCAGCAGTAGGGGACTAGCGGGTGAGCAGTTCTTC.

This chain links TRBV5-1 with TRBJ2-1; 9 nucleotides match TRBD2. V shed 0 bases, J shed 4 bases, and the junction held 5 bases outside the gene matches. CDR3 size: 16 residues. Germline loops: CDR1 SGHRS, CDR2 YFSETQ. The CDR3 loop reads CASSLEASGEYNEQFF. DNA of the CDR3: TGCGCCAGCAGCTTGGAAGCTAGCGGGGAGTACAATGAGCAGTTCTTC.

The chain joins TRBV9 to TRBJ2-3; TRBD2 aligns across 7 bases. The CDR3 is made up of 14 amino acids. V was clipped by 5 bases and J by 2 bases; unmatched bases: 5. In germline, CDR1 is SGDLS, CDR2 YYNGEE. For the CDR3, the DNA is TGTGCCAGCAGTCTTAGCGGGTCCACAGATACGCAGTATTTT. Protein sequence: CASSLSGSTDTQYF.

The V gene is TRBV4-3, the J gene TRBJ1-1, with D unresolved. Per germline, CDR1 LGHNA and CDR2 YSLEER. This CDR3 has 16 residues. Trimming removed 4 bases from V and 3 bases from J, with 18 bases in between. This chain's CDR3 is CASSPGGGPRDTEAFF. The DNA of the CDR3 is TGCGCCAGCAGCCCTGGCGGAGGTCCAAGGGACACTGAAGCTTTCTTT.

The rearrangement links TRBV7-2 to TRBJ2-6; 7 bases fit TRBD2. Germline values: CDR1 SGHTA, CDR2 FQGNSA. The CDR3 loop spans 19 amino acids. Unmatched junction bases numbered 9, after V lost 1 base and J lost 0 bases. The CDR3 protein is CASSLVVGGRISGANVLTF. CDR3 DNA: TGTGCCAGCAGCTTAGTAGTGGGCGGGAGAATCTCTGGGGCCAACGTCCTGACTTTC.

The chain combines TRBV19 with TRBJ1-6, with D possibly TRBD1 on 6 matching bases. The V end lost 4 bases, the J end lost 7 bases, and 14 bases lay between the germline ends. CDR3 size: 15 residues. Germline V gene data show CDR1 as LNHDA and CDR2 as SQIVND (reference sequence). DNA of the CDR3: TGTGCCAGTAGTACCGTCACAGGACAGAATTCACCCCTCCACTTT. Translated: CASSTVTGQNSPLHF.

This clone was seen once. The chain uses TRBV7-3 and TRBJ1-3, with D unclear. The CDR3 extends over 13 amino acids. CDR1 is SGHTA, CDR2 FQGTGA, per germline. V lost 3 bases and J lost 0, with 3 bases in between. The CDR3 reads CASSLASGNTIYF. CDR3 nucleotide sequence: TGTGCCAGCAGCTTGGCCTCTGGAAACACCATATATTTT.

In this sample, this clone turned up once. The rearrangement joins TRBV29-1 to TRBJ2-3; TRBD1 agrees at 8 bases. From germline, CDR1 is SQVTM and CDR2 ANQGSEA. This CDR3 is 17 amino acids long. J was trimmed by 0 bases and V by 1 base; bases with no gene match: 9. The CDR3 DNA follows: TGCAGCGTTGAAGGGACAGGGTTCCCCTCTAGCACAGATACGCAGTATTTT. This encodes CSVEGTGFPSSTDTQYF.

The chain is built from TRBV6-5 and TRBJ2-2; D is unclear. Trimming left V 2 bases short and J 4 bases short, with 8 bases between. The CDR3 covers 14 residues. Germline V lookup: CDR1 MNHEY, CDR2 SVGAGI. CDR3 in DNA: TGTGCCAGCAGTTACGGGCAGTCCACCGGGGAGCTGTTTTTT. Translated, it gives CASSYGQSTGELFF.

This clone was recorded only once. This chain uses TRBV7-9 with TRBJ1-5; D not certain. The CDR3 consists of 15 residues. Germline CDR1 reads SEHNR; CDR2 reads FQNEAQ (reference sequence). The ends were cut back, 1 base at V and 2 bases at J, with 9 bases in the middle. Written as DNA, the CDR3 is TGTGCCAGCAGCTTAGACGCGGGAGGCAATCAGCCCCAGCATTTT. Its translation is CASSLDAGGNQPQHF. Full variable domain (rest looked up from reference TRBV7-9 and TRBJ1-5): DTGVSQNPRHKITKRGQNVTFRCDPISEHNRLYWYRQTLGQGPEFLTYFQNEAQLEKSRLLSDRFSAERPKGSFSTLEIQRTEQGDSAMYLCASSLDAGGNQPQHFGDGTRLSIL.

The rearrangement uses TRBV6-1 and TRBJ1-5; no clear D gene. The CDR3 totals 18 residues. Germline CDR1 is MNHNS and CDR2 is SASEGT. Trimming left V 2 bases short and J 4 bases short, with 21 bases between. The CDR3 bases are TGTGCCAGCAGTGAATTCGGGATAGGGTGGGGTGTAAATCAGCCCCAGCATTTT. As protein: CASSEFGIGWGVNQPQHF.

This sequence joins TRBV12-5 and TRBJ2-3; 11 nucleotides align to TRBD2. Per the germline V gene, CDR1 is LGHNT and CDR2 is FRNRAP. V lost 1 base, J lost 5 bases, and 5 bases stayed unmatched. The CDR3 runs to 16 residues. For the CDR3, the DNA is TGTGCTAGTGGTTTGGCACTAGCGGGAGTGGGAGATACGCAGTATTTT. It is translated as CASGLALAGVGDTQYF.

The count of this clone is one. This sequence joins TRBV6-2 or TRBV6-3 and TRBJ2-6; 8 positions match TRBD1. CDR3 length equals 17 residues. Per the germline V gene, CDR1 is MNHEY and CDR2 is SVGEGT. Germline trimming cut 4 bases from V and 3 bases from J; bases unmatched to any gene: 8. CDR3 amino acids: CASSSPRTGYGANVLTF. CDR3 sequence (DNA): TGTGCCAGCAGTTCCCCACGGACAGGGTATGGGGCCAACGTCCTGACTTTC.

The chain employs TRBV5-1 and TRBJ2-2, with D maybe TRBD1 (5 bases). V was shortened by 1 base and J by 6 bases, with 7 bases between the two germline ends. Germline CDR1 is SGHRS and CDR2 is YFSETQ. This CDR3 has 13 amino acids. The CDR3 nucleotides read TGCGCCAGCAGCTTGACAGGCCCCGGGGAGCTGTTTTTT. It translates to CASSLTGPGELFF. Full variable domain (remainder filled in from reference TRBV5-1 and TRBJ2-2): KAGVTQTPRYLIKTRGQQVTLSCSPISGHRSVSWYQQTPGQGLQFLFEYFSETQRNKGNFPGRFSGRQFSNSRSEMNVSTLELGDSALYLCASSLTGPGELFFGEGSRLTVL.

The rearrangement joins TRBV19 to TRBJ1-2; TRBD1 agrees at 7 bases. CDR3 length: 14 amino acids. The ends lost 2 bases at V and 4 bases at J; junction bases unmatched: 4. CDR1 and CDR2 from the germline V gene are LNHDA and SQIVND (reference sequence). The CDR3 coding sequence is TGTGCCAGTAGTATATCGGCAGGGGGCTATGGCTACACCTTC. It yields the protein CASSISAGGYGYTF.

The chain is built from TRBV13 and TRBJ1-1, with D possibly TRBD1 on 6 matching bases. This CDR3 region has 13 residues. Germline V gene sequence: CDR1 PRHDT, CDR2 FYEKMQ (reference sequence). V shed 4 bases and J shed 9 bases, with 15 bases lying between them. The CDR3 loop reads CASSSGTRGQAFF. In DNA form, the CDR3 reads TGTGCCAGCAGCTCAGGAACCAGGGGCCAAGCTTTCTTT.